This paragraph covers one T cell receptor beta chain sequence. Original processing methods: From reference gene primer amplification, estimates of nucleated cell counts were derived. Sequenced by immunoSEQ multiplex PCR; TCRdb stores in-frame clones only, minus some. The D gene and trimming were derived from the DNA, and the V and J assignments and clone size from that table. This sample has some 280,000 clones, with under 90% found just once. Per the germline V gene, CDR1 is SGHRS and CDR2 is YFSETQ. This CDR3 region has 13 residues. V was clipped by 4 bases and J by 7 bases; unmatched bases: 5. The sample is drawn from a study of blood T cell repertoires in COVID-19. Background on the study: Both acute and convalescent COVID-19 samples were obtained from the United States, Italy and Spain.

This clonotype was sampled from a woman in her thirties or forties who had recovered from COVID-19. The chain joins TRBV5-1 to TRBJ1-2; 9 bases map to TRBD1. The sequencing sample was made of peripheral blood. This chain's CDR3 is CASSPGTGSGYTF. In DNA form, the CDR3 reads TGCGCCAGCAGCCCCGGGACAGGGAGTGGCTACACCTTC.